This record covers a single T cell receptor (beta chain). No antigen is known for it. These data are taken from a study of T cells in Graves' hyperthyroidism and ophthalmopathy. Amplified regions were TCR beta CDR3 sequences from RNA transcripts. HTBI primers drove first-round RT-PCR of the TCR CDR3. TCRdb ran MiXCR on the multiplex PCR reads and lists one entry per CDR3 protein. The top ten hold about 20% of the sample, which has more than 300,000 distinct CDR3 sequences, roughly 15% seen once. Study results and caveats: Ophthalmopathy was told apart from stable hyperthyroidism by a 13 V-J model.

V was trimmed by 5 bases and J by 0 bases, leaving 8 bases between them. There are 14 residues in the CDR3. Germline V gene data show CDR1 as SGHAT and CDR2 as FQNNGV. Uncontrolled infection, other autoimmune disease, pregnancy and lactation each barred patients from inclusion. The clonotype comes from a woman in her 30s with Graves' ophthalmopathy. The chain couples TRBV11-2 to TRBJ2-1; no clear D gene. The source material was blood. This CDR3 is CASSVSSSYNEQFF. The CDR3 DNA is TGTGCCAGCAGCGTCAGTAGCTCCTACAATGAGCAGTTCTTC.